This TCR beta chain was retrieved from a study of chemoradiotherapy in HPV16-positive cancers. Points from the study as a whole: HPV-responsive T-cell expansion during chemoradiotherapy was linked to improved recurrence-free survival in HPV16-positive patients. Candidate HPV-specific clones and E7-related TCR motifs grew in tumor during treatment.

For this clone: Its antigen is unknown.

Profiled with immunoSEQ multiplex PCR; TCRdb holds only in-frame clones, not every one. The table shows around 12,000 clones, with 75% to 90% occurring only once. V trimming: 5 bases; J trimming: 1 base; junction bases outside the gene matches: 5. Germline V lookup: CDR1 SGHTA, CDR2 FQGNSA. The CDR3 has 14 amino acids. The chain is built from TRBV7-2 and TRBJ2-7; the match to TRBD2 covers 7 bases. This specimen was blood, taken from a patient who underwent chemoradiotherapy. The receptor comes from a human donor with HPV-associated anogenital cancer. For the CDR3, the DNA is TGTGCCAGCAGCCAAGCGGGATCATCCTACGAGCAGTACTTC. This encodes CASSQAGSSYEQYF.